The 18 T cell receptor beta chains in this list originate from one sample, sequenced in a study of blood T cell repertoires in COVID-19. The data were produced by immunoSEQ multiplex PCR, yet TCRdb's version contains in-frame clones alone and is incomplete. The sample has under 150,000 clones, around nine tenths seen once. The material sequenced was peripheral blood. The receptors were gathered from a man aged 50-60 years with active or convalescent COVID-19.

CDR3 DNA sequence: TGCGCCAGCAGCTTGGTCGAGCGGAAATCCTACGAGCAGTACTTC. Translating gives CASSLVERKSYEQYF. The V gene is TRBV5-1, the J gene TRBJ2-7; TRBD2 is a possible D gene (5 bases). Germline V gene lookup returns CDR1 SGHRS and CDR2 YFSETQ. V was trimmed by 0 bases and J by 1 base, leaving 11 bases between them. The CDR3 consists of 15 residues.

This rearrangement joins TRBV5-4 to TRBJ1-2, with TRBD1 identical over 10 bases. Germline trimming cut 4 bases from V and 4 bases from J; bases unmatched to any gene: 7. Germline loops: CDR1 SGHNT, CDR2 YYREEE (reference sequence). This CDR3 is 15 amino acids long. CDR3 sequence (DNA): TGTGCCAGCAGCGCCGGGACAGGGGAGGCCTATGGCTACACCTTC. Protein: CASSAGTGEAYGYTF.

The chain couples TRBV25-1 to TRBJ2-5; TRBD1 aligns across 9 bases. Germline V gene sequence: CDR1 MGHDK, CDR2 SYGVNS. The CDR3 runs 15 residues. The V segment lost 5 bases and the J segment 5 bases; nucleotides outside the gene matches: 9. Here the CDR3 DNA reads TGTGCCAGCAGTCCTTCCGGGACAGGGCGTGAGACCCAGTACTTC. Translating gives CASSPSGTGRETQYF.

The CDR3 protein is CASSTDRAQETQYF. In DNA form, the CDR3 reads TGTGCCAGCAGCACCGACAGGGCTCAAGAGACCCAGTACTTC. The chain recombines TRBV7-8 with TRBJ2-5; the match to TRBD1 covers 7 bases. Germline loops: CDR1 SGHVS, CDR2 FQNEAQ. Germline trimming cut 5 bases from V and 2 bases from J; bases unmatched to any gene: 5. The length of the CDR3 is 14 residues.

This chain uses TRBV29-1 with TRBJ2-2; TRBD2 agrees at 10 bases. The J segment lost 4 bases and the V segment lost 7 bases, leaving 3 bases of the junction unmatched. The CDR3 runs to 13 residues. CDR1 and CDR2 (germline): SQVTM, ANQGSEA. The CDR3 reads CSAGLASTGELFF. The DNA of the CDR3 is TGCAGCGCGGGACTAGCGAGCACCGGGGAGCTGTTTTTT.

This chain joins TRBV12-3 or TRBV12-4 and TRBJ2-1; D may be TRBD2 (5 bases). The V end lost 8 bases, the J end lost 15 bases, and 17 bases lay between the germline ends. The CDR3 extends over 11 amino acids. The CDR3 nucleotides read TGTGCCAGCCGAGTGGGAGTATTCCCGTTCTTC. Its protein product is CASRVGVFPFF.

This clone was detected only a few times. The V and J genes are TRBV24-1 and TRBJ2-1; 11 positions agree with TRBD1. Germline V gene lookup returns CDR1 KGHDR and CDR2 SFDVKD. This CDR3 comprises 16 residues. Trimming at V came to 5 bases and at J to 4 bases, leaving 6 bases not matched to a gene. The CDR3 loop reads CATSGLRDRGYNEQFF. The CDR3 region has the DNA TGTGCCACCAGTGGCCTCCGGGACAGGGGGTACAATGAGCAGTTCTTC.

This clone showed up just a few times. V usage is TRBV7-8 and J usage is TRBJ1-2, with D possibly TRBD1 on 5 matching bases. The V end was cut by 4 bases, the J end by 4 bases, with 25 bases between. This CDR3 is 18 amino acids long. The germline V gene encodes CDR1 SGHVS and CDR2 FQNEAQ. CDR3 region: CASSSGFESASFSYGYTF. CDR3 in DNA: TGTGCCAGCAGCTCAGGGTTCGAGAGTGCTTCTTTTAGCTATGGCTACACCTTC.

J is TRBJ2-1 and V is TRBV27, with D perhaps matching TRBD2 (5 bases). The CDR3 is made up of 17 amino acids. Trimming cost V 11 bases and J 0 bases, with 23 bases left between them. The germline V gene encodes CDR1 MNHEY and CDR2 SMNVEV (reference sequence). The DNA for the CDR3 is TGTGCCGATTATATCCCACTACCGGGGAGCTCCTACAATGAGCAGTTCTTC. Translated, it gives CADYIPLPGSSYNEQFF.

The CDR3 DNA reads as TGCAGCGTTCTTGAGGTGGCAGGGGTTGGTGAAAAACTGTTTTTT. This gives the protein CSVLEVAGVGEKLFF. This chain links TRBV29-1 with TRBJ1-4; maybe TRBD1 (6 bases). The V gene's germline CDR1 is SQVTM and CDR2 ANQGSEA. V was shortened by 5 bases and J by 7 bases, with 20 bases between the two germline ends. The length of the CDR3 is 15 residues. The complete variable domain, with remaining parts taken from reference TRBV29-1 and TRBJ1-4, reads SAVISQKPSRDICQRGTSLTIQCQVDSQVTMMFWYRQQPGQSLTLIATANQGSEATYESGFVIDKFPISRPNLTFSTLTVSNMSPEDSSIYLCSVLEVAGVGEKLFFGSGTQLSVL.

In its sample, this clone was seen once. This rearrangement joins TRBV3-1 (or the pseudogene TRBV3-2) to TRBJ2-7; 10 bases agree with TRBD1. The trim removed 4 bases at V and 6 bases at J, leaving 6 bases unmatched. Germline V CDR1 and CDR2: LGHDT, YNNKEL (reference sequence). This CDR3 comprises 14 residues. The CDR3 DNA sequence: TGTGCCAGCAGCCTGACCGGGACAGGGGCCGAGCAGTACTTC. It is translated as CASSLTGTGAEQYF.

This clone was observed a handful of times. The chain has TRBV5-5 and TRBJ1-4; unclear D gene. This CDR3 region has 15 residues. Trimming took 0 bases from V and 0 from J, leaving 6 bases between them. The germline V gene encodes CDR1 SGHKS and CDR2 YYEKEE (reference sequence). CDR3 in DNA: TGTGCCAGCAGCTTGGCGGTAGCAACTAATGAAAAACTGTTTTTT. Its translation is CASSLAVATNEKLFF.

The chain combines TRBV7-3 with TRBJ2-1; D unclear. The CDR3 spans 14 residues. Trimming removed 0 bases at V and 6 bases at J, with 9 bases between. Germline assignment: CDR1 SGHTA and CDR2 FQGTGA. The CDR3 bases are TGTGCCAGCAGCTTAACGCGGCTGTCCAATGAGCAGTTCTTC. It is translated as CASSLTRLSNEQFF. Looking up the rest from reference TRBV7-3 and TRBJ2-1 gives the full variable domain: GAGVSQTPSNKVTEKGKYVELRCDPISGHTALYWYRQSLGQGPEFLIYFQGTGAADDSGLPNDRFFAVRPEGSVSTLKIQRTERGDSAVYLCASSLTRLSNEQFFGPGTRLTVL.

The V call is TRBV6-4, the J call TRBJ1-2, with 8 positions matching TRBD1. Germline CDR1 is MRHNA and CDR2 is SNTAGT. CDR3 length: 15 amino acids. Unmatched junction bases numbered 10, after V lost 2 bases and J lost 8 bases. CDR3 nucleotide sequence: TGTGCCAGCAGTGACCGTCCCGGGACAGGAAGAGGCTACACCTTC. Translation gives CASSDRPGTGRGYTF.

The V gene is TRBV5-1, the J gene TRBJ1-1, with 7 bases that match TRBD1. The junction had 5 bases not matched to a gene; V was cut back by 3 bases and J by 6 bases. This CDR3 has 13 residues. The germline CDR1 and CDR2 sequences are SGHRS and YFSETQ. The CDR3 region is CASSSGQVPEAFF. Here the CDR3 DNA reads TGCGCCAGCAGCTCTGGACAGGTCCCTGAAGCTTTCTTT.

The gene calls are TRBV5-1 and TRBJ1-4, with TRBD1 identical over 9 bases. CDR3 length: 16 residues. From germline, CDR1 is SGHRS and CDR2 YFSETQ. J lost 2 bases, V lost 4 bases, and 6 bases had no gene match. CDR3 DNA: TGCGCCAGCAGCGGGACAGGGCCGGGCACTAATGAAAAACTGTTTTTT. Its protein product is CASSGTGPGTNEKLFF.

V and J are TRBV3-1 (or the pseudogene TRBV3-2) and TRBJ2-3, with TRBD2 matching over 9 bases. The CDR3 is 15 amino acids. V trimming: 2 bases; J trimming: 15 bases; junction bases outside the gene matches: 15. Germline V gene data show CDR1 as LGHDT and CDR2 as YNNKEL (reference sequence). CDR3 sequence reads: CASSQPLTRTSVHYF. DNA of the CDR3: TGTGCCAGCAGCCAACCCTTAACTAGGACTAGCGTCCATTATTTT.

The chain couples TRBV28 to TRBJ1-1, with no clear D. Germline assignment: CDR1 MDHEN and CDR2 SYDVKM. Between the trimmed V and J ends, which lost 5 bases and 6 bases, there was a span of 19 bases. The CDR3 consists of 15 residues. CDR3 in DNA: TGTGCCAGCAGTCGGAGGGCCAGATGGTCCCCTGAAGCTTTCTTT. Residues: CASSRRARWSPEAFF. Full variable domain (missing parts from reference TRBV28 and TRBJ1-1): DVKVTQSSRYLVKRTGEKVFLECVQDMDHENMFWYRQDPGLGLRLIYFSYDVKMKEKGDIPEGYSVSREKKERFSLILESASTNQTSMYLCASSRRARWSPEAFFGQGTRLTVV.